This TCR beta chain was recovered during a study of blood T cell repertoires in COVID-19. Study context: T cells, B-cell-depleted T cells, or PBMCs provided the cDNA or gDNA that served as material.

The CDR3 extends over 13 amino acids. Original processing notes: Reference gene primer amplification gave estimated nucleated cell counts. Clones were sequenced by immunoSEQ multiplex PCR, and TCRdb holds only the in-frame ones, with some missing. D and trimming were read from the DNA, whereas the V and J calls and clone size are those reported in that table. The sample shows some 70,000 clones, about 80% of them seen only once. This clone was seen a handful of times. One end of the junction varies from germline; a read error may be responsible. This clonotype originated in a woman between 65 and 79 years old with acute or convalescent COVID-19. Sequenced sample: peripheral blood. V usage is TRBV12-3 or TRBV12-4 and J usage is TRBJ1-3; D is possibly TRBD1 (6 bases). This CDR3 reads CASSLVEGGSLGF. The CDR3 DNA reads TGTGCCAGCAGTTTGGTTGAGGGGGGGAGTCTGGGATTT.